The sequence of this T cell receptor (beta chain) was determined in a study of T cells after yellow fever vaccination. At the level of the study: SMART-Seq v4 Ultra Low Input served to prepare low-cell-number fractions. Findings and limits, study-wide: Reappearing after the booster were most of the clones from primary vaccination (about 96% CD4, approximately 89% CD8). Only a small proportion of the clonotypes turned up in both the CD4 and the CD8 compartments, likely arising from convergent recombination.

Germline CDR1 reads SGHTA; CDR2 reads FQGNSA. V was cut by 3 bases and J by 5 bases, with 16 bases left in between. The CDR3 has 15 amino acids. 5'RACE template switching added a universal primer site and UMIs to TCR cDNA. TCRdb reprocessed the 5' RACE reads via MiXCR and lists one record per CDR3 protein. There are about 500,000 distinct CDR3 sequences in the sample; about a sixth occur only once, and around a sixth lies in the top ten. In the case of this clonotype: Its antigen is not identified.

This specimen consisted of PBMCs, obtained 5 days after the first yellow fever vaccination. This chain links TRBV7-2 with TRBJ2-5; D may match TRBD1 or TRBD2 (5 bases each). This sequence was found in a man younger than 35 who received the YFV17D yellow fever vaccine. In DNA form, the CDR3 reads TGTGCCAGCAGCTTTCAAAGGGGTGAGGGGGAGACCCAGTACTTC. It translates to CASSFQRGEGETQYF.